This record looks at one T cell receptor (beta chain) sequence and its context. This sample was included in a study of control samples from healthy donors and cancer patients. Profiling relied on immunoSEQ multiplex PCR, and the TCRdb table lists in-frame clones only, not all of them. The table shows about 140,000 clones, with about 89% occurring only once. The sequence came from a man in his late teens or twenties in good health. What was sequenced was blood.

The CDR3 region is CASATEPEAYEQYF. The CDR3, as DNA: TGTGCCAGCGCTACAGAACCAGAGGCCTACGAGCAGTACTTC. The chain carries TRBV2 and TRBJ2-7; D unresolved. V gave up 8 bases and J gave up 2 bases, with 16 bases separating them. The CDR3 has 14 amino acids. CDR1 is SNHLY, CDR2 FYNNEI, per germline.